This T cell receptor (beta chain) comes out of a study of blood T cell repertoires in COVID-19 (dated by TCRdb to 2019 to 2021). Context from the whole study: Samples covering the acute and convalescent phases of COVID-19 were provided by collaborators in the United States, Italy and Spain. The sample metadata nearly always contained a de-identified subject ID, COVID-19 status, age in years and sex. Subjects who had been exposed to COVID-19, were actively infected with it, or had recovered from it provided the deeply sampled blood TCRbeta repertoires that made up the dataset. Where available, HLA class I and class II types were obtained from metadata supplied by the sample provider rather than from assay-based typing. Samples were obtained from the ongoing ImmuneRACE study (first 160 participants) and from 1,254 subjects provided by 6 global collaborators. The prospective study material was composed of cDNA or gDNA derived from T cells, B-cell-depleted T cells, or PBMCs. The repertoires were released in a freely available public database intended as a resource for research on the immune response to SARS-CoV-2.

The study at large found these results: Clinical and demographic metadata were provided uncurated, with the amount varying by source and participant.

The collaborating institutions used their own protocols to collect whole blood in K2EDTA tubes. For TCRbeta analysis, collaborators shipped samples in one of three forms: frozen whole blood, isolated PBMCs, or DNA extracted from either of those sample types. The V end loses 0 bases and the J end loses 6 bases, and a stretch of 17 bases separates them. CDR1 is given as KGHSH and CDR2 as LQKENI, both from the germline V gene. The CDR3 sequence holds 16 residues, the cysteine and phenylalanine included. CDR3 DNA only is kept here, 48 bases in frame from base 1. As regards this clone: Its binding antigen is unknown. The record has no base qualities; no much larger clone is one base away.

The immunoSEQ Assay, a bias-controlled multiplex PCR, was used to amplify TCRbeta CDR3 regions from genomic DNA. In the authors' own workflow: The number of nucleated cells in each sample was estimated from the amplification of reference gene primers within the assay. To quantify the absolute abundance of each unique TCRbeta CDR3 rearrangement, sequence reads were collapsed and filtered. For each sample, productive Simpson clonality was calculated as the square root of Simpson's diversity index across productive rearrangements. Imported from immuneACCESS, the table was reduced by TCRdb to in-frame sequences with V and J called. These copies leave out some clones; in studies compared against another copy, an unresolved V gene accounts for under half, and the cause of the remainder is not known. D and trimming come from the DNA, and the V and J calls and clone size come from that table. This sample comprises roughly 300,000 clones, nearly 90% of them detected only once. The ten largest clonotypes hold less than 10% of the sample.

Material for sequencing was peripheral blood. The TCR originated in a man younger than 30 with active or convalescent COVID-19. The chain employs TRBV18 and TRBJ1-2; TRBD1 is a possible D gene, resting on 6 matching bases. The CDR3 protein is CASSPPSEGGGNGYTF. The nucleotide sequence is given as TGTGCCAGCTCACCACCGAGCGAGGGAGGGGGAAATGGCTACACCTTC.